This TCR beta chain was observed in a study of shared clonotypes between healthy human individuals. This table comes from immunoSEQ multiplex PCR, and its TCRdb copy is limited to in-frame clones, with some not included. Altogether 1.4 million to 1.5 million clones are present, roughly 96% being singletons, with the ten largest covering roughly 1.2%. The CDR3 spans 15 residues. V shed 1 base, J shed 4 bases, and the junction held 4 bases outside the gene matches. Germline-derived CDR1 and CDR2 are SNHLY and FYNNEI. The specimen was naive CD4+ T cells sorted from blood. Regarding subset: CD45RA+ positively selected. This chain connects TRBV2 to TRBJ2-7, with 10 bases that match TRBD2. This clonotype originated in a man aged 30 to 45 in good health. The CDR3 sequence: CASSEVLAGVYEQYF. Here the CDR3 DNA reads TGTGCCAGCAGTGAAGTGCTAGCGGGGGTGTACGAGCAGTACTTC.